What follows describes a single TCR beta chain. Its specificity is not known. These data come from a study of blood T cells in healthy people across ages. PBMCs, at least 7 million per sample, were isolated. A second about 6 to 12 cycle PCR used barcoded and J-beta primers. A 12-random-nucleotide template-switch adaptor tagged each cDNA molecule. Every sample returned 2.5 million or more CDR3-containing paired-end reads. Via MiXCR, TCRdb re-called the 5' RACE reads, giving one row per CDR3 protein. Of approximately 1.5 million distinct CDR3 sequences listed, roughly 43% are singletons. Findings and limits, study-wide: Strongly correlated with naive T cell percentage was TCR beta diversity.

The CDR3 runs 14 residues. V shed 3 bases and J shed 4 bases, with 12 bases lying between them. The receptor was derived from a woman between 18 and 29 years old in good health. V usage is TRBV12-3 or TRBV12-4 and J usage is TRBJ1-2; weak D call: TRBD1 (5 bases). The sample taken for sequencing was blood. Here the CDR3 reads CASSLYRIAYGYTF. CDR3 coding DNA: TGTGCCAGCAGTTTGTACAGGATCGCCTATGGCTACACCTTC.